This TCR beta chain was profiled in a study of Graves' ophthalmopathy and Graves' hyperthyroidism. Trimming took off 3 bases at V and 6 bases at J, with 15 bases between the two ends. The CDR3 consists of 14 residues. CDR1 is MGHRA and CDR2 is YSYEKL in the germline V gene. Amplification targeted the TCR beta CDR3 regions, with RNA transcripts as the source material. First-round RT-PCR employed HTBI primers, with a second-round multiplex PCR after it. Each CDR3 protein is one row after TCRdb ran MiXCR on the multiplex PCR reads. There are about 400,000 distinct CDR3 sequences in the sample; about 17% occur only once, and 1.5% to 2% lies in the top ten. This clonotype occurred many times.

Sequencing used peripheral blood. The rearrangement joins TRBV4-1 to TRBJ2-7; D call uncertain. The TCR was taken from a woman between 18 and 29 years old with Graves' ophthalmopathy. The CDR3 bases are TGCGCCAGCAGCCAGATCGTACGTTCTCCCGAGCAGTACTTC. Translation gives CASSQIVRSPEQYF.